These T cell receptor beta chains were read from a single sample in a study of T cell clones after liver transplantation. TCRdb keeps only in-frame clones here, not all; method: immunoSEQ multiplex PCR. The repertoire consists of roughly 80,000 clones, with 70% to 85% occurring once and the leading ten covering 0.4% to 0.6%. This material consisted of CD4+ T cells from blood, taken approximately 3.5 years after liver transplant. The receptors were gathered from a human patient who received a liver transplant. Certain T cells may be donor cells from the graft. CDR3s include the opening cysteine and the closing phenylalanine or tryptophan. The order of the fields is CDR3 DNA, CDR3 protein, J gene, clone size, V gene, D gene. The D gene is left open where the match is weak. The size entry is marked missing in some rows and otherwise reads once, few, many or a size class.

CDR3nt: TGCAGCGCTCGGGTCCAGGGTCAGCCTCCCGGGGAGCTGTTTTTT
CDR3aa: CSARVQGQPPGELFF
j_gene: TRBJ2-2
abundance: once
v_gene: TRBV29-1
d_gene: NA

CDR3nt: TGTGCCAGTAGTCTTAACAATGAGCAGTTCTTC
CDR3aa: CASSLNNEQFF
j_gene: TRBJ2-1
abundance: NA
v_gene: TRBV19
d_gene: NA

CDR3nt: TGTGCCAGCAGTTTAGGTTATGAGCAGTTCTTC
CDR3aa: CASSLGYEQFF
j_gene: TRBJ2-1
abundance: NA
v_gene: TRBV28
d_gene: NA

CDR3nt: TGCGCCAGCAGCTTGTACACGGAAAGACGGACCGGGGAGCTGTTTTTT
CDR3aa: CASSLYTERRTGELFF
j_gene: TRBJ2-2
abundance: NA
v_gene: TRBV5-1
d_gene: NA

CDR3nt: TGTGCCAGCAGTTTCCAATTAACAGGGGTTAGAGCAGATACGCAGTATTTT
CDR3aa: CASSFQLTGVRADTQYF
j_gene: TRBJ2-3
abundance: NA
v_gene: TRBV27
d_gene: TRBD1

CDR3nt: TGTGCCAGCAGTTACTTCGGCAGGACCGGGGAGCTGTTTTTT
CDR3aa: CASSYFGRTGELFF
j_gene: TRBJ2-2
abundance: NA
v_gene: TRBV6-5
d_gene: NA

CDR3nt: TGTGCCAGCAGCGCAACAGGGTTCACTGAAGCTTTCTTT
CDR3aa: CASSATGFTEAFF
j_gene: TRBJ1-1
abundance: NA
v_gene: TRBV9
d_gene: NA

CDR3nt: TGCGCCAGCAGCTTGCTGGGACAGGTCCCCAATGAGCAGTTCTTC
CDR3aa: CASSLLGQVPNEQFF
j_gene: TRBJ2-1
abundance: NA
v_gene: TRBV5-1
d_gene: TRBD1

CDR3nt: TGCGCCAGCAGCCTATTTGGACAGGGGGCGGGTCAGCCCCAGCATTTT
CDR3aa: CASSLFGQGAGQPQHF
j_gene: TRBJ1-5
abundance: NA
v_gene: TRBV5-1
d_gene: TRBD1

CDR3nt: TGTGCCAGCAGCTTAGGGGACACCCTGGTCTATGGCTACACCTTC
CDR3aa: CASSLGDTLVYGYTF
j_gene: TRBJ1-2
abundance: NA
v_gene: TRBV7-8
d_gene: NA

CDR3nt: TGTGCCACAGCCGTGCGGGGCAGGGTAAGGAATGAGCAGTTCTTC
CDR3aa: CATAVRGRVRNEQFF
j_gene: TRBJ2-1
abundance: few
v_gene: TRBV27
d_gene: NA

CDR3nt: TGTGCCAGCAGCTTATCGTCCGGTATCACTGAAGCTTTCTTT
CDR3aa: CASSLSSGITEAFF
j_gene: TRBJ1-1
abundance: NA
v_gene: TRBV7-3
d_gene: NA

CDR3nt: TGTGCCAGTAGTATATCTGGCTATGGCTACACCTTC
CDR3aa: CASSISGYGYTF
j_gene: TRBJ1-2
abundance: NA
v_gene: TRBV19
d_gene: NA

CDR3nt: TGTGCCAGCAACCCTAGCGCCTCCTACGAGCAGTACTTC
CDR3aa: CASNPSASYEQYF
j_gene: TRBJ2-7
abundance: NA
v_gene: TRBV2
d_gene: NA

CDR3nt: TGTGCCAGCAGCGCTGGACAGGGGTACTACGAGCAGTACTTC
CDR3aa: CASSAGQGYYEQYF
j_gene: TRBJ2-7
abundance: once
v_gene: TRBV9
d_gene: TRBD1

CDR3nt: TGTGCCAGCAGTGACCCCTCTGCGGGCGGGGAGCTGTTTTTT
CDR3aa: CASSDPSAGGELFF
j_gene: TRBJ2-2
abundance: NA
v_gene: TRBV2
d_gene: NA

CDR3nt: TGCAGCGTTGAGGGGAGTGACTATGGCTACACCTTC
CDR3aa: CSVEGSDYGYTF
j_gene: TRBJ1-2
abundance: NA
v_gene: TRBV29-1
d_gene: NA

CDR3nt: TGTGCCAGCAGCTTAGACCCGGGGACAGGGCAGCATGAAAAACTGTTTTTT
CDR3aa: CASSLDPGTGQHEKLFF
j_gene: TRBJ1-4
abundance: few
v_gene: TRBV11-2
d_gene: TRBD1

CDR3nt: TGTGCCAGCTCACCACCGGTCGGGAGCTCCTACAATGAGCAGTTCTTC
CDR3aa: CASSPPVGSSYNEQFF
j_gene: TRBJ2-1
abundance: NA
v_gene: TRBV18
d_gene: NA

CDR3nt: TGTGCCAGCAGTCGAACCGGGGAGCTGTTTTTT
CDR3aa: CASSRTGELFF
j_gene: TRBJ2-2
abundance: NA
v_gene: TRBV6-6
d_gene: NA

CDR3nt: TGTGCCAGCAGCTCCGCACCTTACAGAAGAAAGTTGGACACTGAAGCTTTCTTT
CDR3aa: CASSSAPYRRKLDTEAFF
j_gene: TRBJ1-1
abundance: NA
v_gene: TRBV7-2
d_gene: NA

CDR3nt: TGTGCCACCAGCAATGGTAGAGGCTTTGGGCATAACATTCAGTACTTC
CDR3aa: CATSNGRGFGHNIQYF
j_gene: TRBJ2-4
abundance: NA
v_gene: TRBV15
d_gene: NA

CDR3nt: TGTGCCAGCAGCCCAGGGGGACAGGGCAATACCGGGGAGCTGTTTTTT
CDR3aa: CASSPGGQGNTGELFF
j_gene: TRBJ2-2
abundance: few
v_gene: TRBV7-2
d_gene: TRBD1

CDR3nt: TGTGCCAGCAGCTTGGAAGGGTTGAACACTGAAGCTTTCTTT
CDR3aa: CASSLEGLNTEAFF
j_gene: TRBJ1-1
abundance: NA
v_gene: TRBV7-2
d_gene: NA

CDR3nt: TGTGCCAGCAGCGTAGACGTAGGCGGGGGTAACACTGAAGCTTTCTTT
CDR3aa: CASSVDVGGGNTEAFF
j_gene: TRBJ1-1
abundance: NA
v_gene: TRBV9
d_gene: NA

CDR3nt: TGTGCCAGCAGCTTACTCGCAACTAATGAAAAACTGTTTTTT
CDR3aa: CASSLLATNEKLFF
j_gene: TRBJ1-4
abundance: NA
v_gene: TRBV7-9
d_gene: NA

CDR3nt: TGTGCCAGTAGTATCCGGACATTTCCTGGGGCCAACGTCCTGACTTTC
CDR3aa: CASSIRTFPGANVLTF
j_gene: TRBJ2-6
abundance: NA
v_gene: TRBV19
d_gene: NA

CDR3nt: TGTGCCAGCTCATCGGGACAGAACTATGGCTACACCTTC
CDR3aa: CASSSGQNYGYTF
j_gene: TRBJ1-2
abundance: NA
v_gene: TRBV18
d_gene: TRBD1

CDR3nt: TGTGCCAGCAGCCAACAGGGAGGCACTGAAGCTTTCTTT
CDR3aa: CASSQQGGTEAFF
j_gene: TRBJ1-1
abundance: once
v_gene: TRBV7-2
d_gene: NA

CDR3nt: TGTGCCAGCAGTTGGACTAGCGAAACTAGCACAGATACGCAGTATTTT
CDR3aa: CASSWTSETSTDTQYF
j_gene: TRBJ2-3
abundance: NA
v_gene: TRBV27
d_gene: TRBD2

CDR3nt: TGTGCCAGCAGCTACCGGGACGGGCGCGAGCAGTACTTC
CDR3aa: CASSYRDGREQYF
j_gene: TRBJ2-7
abundance: once
v_gene: TRBV7-8
d_gene: NA

CDR3nt: TGTGCCAGCAGCCACAACAGGGGTCGACAGCCCCAGCATTTT
CDR3aa: CASSHNRGRQPQHF
j_gene: TRBJ1-5
abundance: NA
v_gene: TRBV7-8
d_gene: TRBD1

CDR3nt: TGTGCCAGCAGTTTCTCCAGCAATCAGCCCCAGCATTTT
CDR3aa: CASSFSSNQPQHF
j_gene: TRBJ1-5
abundance: NA
v_gene: TRBV27
d_gene: NA

CDR3nt: TGTGCCATCAGTGGGGATAGCATTGGAGAGACCCAGTACTTC
CDR3aa: CAISGDSIGETQYF
j_gene: TRBJ2-5
abundance: NA
v_gene: TRBV10-3
d_gene: NA

CDR3nt: TGTGCCAGTAGTATGCAGAAGGGCTCCTACGAGCAGTACTTC
CDR3aa: CASSMQKGSYEQYF
j_gene: TRBJ2-7
abundance: NA
v_gene: TRBV19
d_gene: NA

CDR3nt: TGTGCCAGCAGTCCCGTAACCTACGAGCAGTACTTC
CDR3aa: CASSPVTYEQYF
j_gene: TRBJ2-7
abundance: NA
v_gene: TRBV6-5
d_gene: NA

CDR3nt: TGTGCCAGCAGTTACTCGGGACAGGCCTCCTACGAGCAGTACTTC
CDR3aa: CASSYSGQASYEQYF
j_gene: TRBJ2-7
abundance: NA
v_gene: TRBV6-6
d_gene: TRBD1

CDR3nt: TGTGCCAGCAGTCCCGACAGGGGCAGAAGGAGCTACACCTTC
CDR3aa: CASSPDRGRRSYTF
j_gene: TRBJ1-2
abundance: NA
v_gene: TRBV2
d_gene: TRBD1

CDR3nt: TGTGCCAGCAGTTGGGACTCGAGCTCCTACGAGCAGTACTTC
CDR3aa: CASSWDSSSYEQYF
j_gene: TRBJ2-7
abundance: few
v_gene: TRBV7-9
d_gene: NA

CDR3nt: TGTGCCATCAGTGTTCCCAGTGGCACTGAAGCTTTCTTT
CDR3aa: CAISVPSGTEAFF
j_gene: TRBJ1-1
abundance: NA
v_gene: TRBV10-3
d_gene: NA

CDR3nt: TGTGCCAGCGTCCTCCAGAGGGCAGCTGGGGCCAACGTCCTGACTTTC
CDR3aa: CASVLQRAAGANVLTF
j_gene: TRBJ2-6
abundance: NA
v_gene: TRBV7-2
d_gene: NA

CDR3nt: TGTGCCATCAGTGGGACGGATAGCAATCAGCCCCAGCATTTT
CDR3aa: CAISGTDSNQPQHF
j_gene: TRBJ1-5
abundance: NA
v_gene: TRBV10-3
d_gene: NA

CDR3nt: TGTGCCAGCAGTATTAACTATGGCTACACCTTC
CDR3aa: CASSINYGYTF
j_gene: TRBJ1-2
abundance: NA
v_gene: TRBV28
d_gene: NA

CDR3nt: TGTGCCAGCAGCCAGGGGAAGGAACGAGAGACCCAGTACTTC
CDR3aa: CASSQGKERETQYF
j_gene: TRBJ2-5
abundance: NA
v_gene: TRBV7-2
d_gene: NA

CDR3nt: TGTGCCAGCAGCCAAGAGGGACTAGCGGGGATTAATGAGCAGTTCTTC
CDR3aa: CASSQEGLAGINEQFF
j_gene: TRBJ2-1
abundance: NA
v_gene: TRBV4-2
d_gene: TRBD2

CDR3nt: TGTGCCAGCAGCCAAGATCTGTCCACCGGTGCAGATAAGCAGTACTTC
CDR3aa: CASSQDLSTGADKQYF
j_gene: TRBJ2-7
abundance: NA
v_gene: TRBV14
d_gene: NA